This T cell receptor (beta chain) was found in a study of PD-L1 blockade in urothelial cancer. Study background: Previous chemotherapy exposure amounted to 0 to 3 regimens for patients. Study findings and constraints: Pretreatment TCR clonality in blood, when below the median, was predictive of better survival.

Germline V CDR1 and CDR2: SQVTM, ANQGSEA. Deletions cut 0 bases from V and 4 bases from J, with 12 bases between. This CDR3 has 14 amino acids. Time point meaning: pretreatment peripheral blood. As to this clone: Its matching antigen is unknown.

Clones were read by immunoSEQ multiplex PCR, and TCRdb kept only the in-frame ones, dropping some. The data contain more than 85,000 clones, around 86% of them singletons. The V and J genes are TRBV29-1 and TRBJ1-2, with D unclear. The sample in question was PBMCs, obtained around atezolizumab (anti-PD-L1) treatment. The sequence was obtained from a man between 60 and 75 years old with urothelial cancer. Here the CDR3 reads CSVEDPRRSYGYTF. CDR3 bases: TGCAGCGTTGAAGATCCTCGGCGGTCCTATGGCTACACCTTC. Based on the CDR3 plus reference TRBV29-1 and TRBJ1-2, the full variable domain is SAVISQKPSRDICQRGTSLTIQCQVDSQVTMMFWYRQQPGQSLTLIATANQGSEATYESGFVIDKFPISRPNLTFSTLTVSNMSPEDSSIYLCSVEDPRRSYGYTFGSGTRLTVV.